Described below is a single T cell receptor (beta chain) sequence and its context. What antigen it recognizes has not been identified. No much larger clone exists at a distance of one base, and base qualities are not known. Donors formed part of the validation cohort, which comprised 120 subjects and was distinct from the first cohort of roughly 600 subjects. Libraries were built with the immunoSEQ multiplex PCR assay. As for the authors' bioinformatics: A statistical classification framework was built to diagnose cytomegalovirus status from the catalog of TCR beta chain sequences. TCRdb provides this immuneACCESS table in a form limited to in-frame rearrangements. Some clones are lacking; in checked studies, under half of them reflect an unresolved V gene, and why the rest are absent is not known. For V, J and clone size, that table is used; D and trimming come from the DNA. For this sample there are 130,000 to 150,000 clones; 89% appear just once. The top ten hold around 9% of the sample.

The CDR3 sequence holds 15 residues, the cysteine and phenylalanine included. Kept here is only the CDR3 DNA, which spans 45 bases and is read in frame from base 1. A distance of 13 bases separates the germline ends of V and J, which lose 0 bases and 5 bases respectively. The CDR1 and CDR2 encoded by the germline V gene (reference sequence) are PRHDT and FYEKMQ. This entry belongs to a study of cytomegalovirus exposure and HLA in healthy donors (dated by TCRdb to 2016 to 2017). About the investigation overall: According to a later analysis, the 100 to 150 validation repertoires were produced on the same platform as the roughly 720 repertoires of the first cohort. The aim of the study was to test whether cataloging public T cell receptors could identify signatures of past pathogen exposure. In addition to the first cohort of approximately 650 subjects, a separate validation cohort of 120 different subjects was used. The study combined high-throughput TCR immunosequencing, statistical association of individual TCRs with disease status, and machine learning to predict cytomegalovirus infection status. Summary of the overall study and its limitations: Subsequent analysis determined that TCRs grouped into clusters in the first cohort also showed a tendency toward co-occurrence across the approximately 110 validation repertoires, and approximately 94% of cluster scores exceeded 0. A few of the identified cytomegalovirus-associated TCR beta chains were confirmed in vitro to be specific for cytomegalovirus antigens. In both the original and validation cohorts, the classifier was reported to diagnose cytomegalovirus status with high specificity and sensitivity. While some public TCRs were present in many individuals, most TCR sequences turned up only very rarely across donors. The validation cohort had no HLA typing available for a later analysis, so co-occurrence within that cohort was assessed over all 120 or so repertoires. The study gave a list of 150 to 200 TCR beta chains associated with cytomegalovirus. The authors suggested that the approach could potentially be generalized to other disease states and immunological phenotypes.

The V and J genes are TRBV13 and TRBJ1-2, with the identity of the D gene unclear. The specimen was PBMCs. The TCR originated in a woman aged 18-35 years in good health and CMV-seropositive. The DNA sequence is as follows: TGTGCCAGCAGCTTAGGTGGAGGACCAACTTATGGCTACACCTTC. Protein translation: CASSLGGGPTYGYTF.